A single sample gave rise to the 25 T cell receptor beta chains below, sequenced in a study of T cell responses to AZD1222 COVID-19 vaccine. Data came from immunoSEQ multiplex PCR; TCRdb stores just in-frame clones and leaves some out. The sample lists 150,000 or so clones, 70% to 90% seen once, with more than 12% in the top ten. This specimen consisted of peripheral blood, obtained on day 0 of AZD1222 vaccination. These receptors all come from an adult in good health.

The rearrangement links TRBV6-2 or TRBV6-3 to TRBJ1-2, with D possibly TRBD1 on 5 matching bases. V lost 2 bases and J 8 bases, leaving 12 bases between the germline ends. The CDR3 consists of 13 residues. Germline CDR1 reads MNHEY; CDR2 reads SVGEGT. The CDR3 here is CASSYRQGGGYTF. In DNA form, the CDR3 reads TGTGCCAGCAGTTACAGGCAGGGTGGCGGCTACACCTTC.

This clone was seen just once. The gene calls are TRBV4-1 and TRBJ1-6; D gene uncertain. The CDR3 loop spans 13 amino acids. The V end was cut by 5 bases, the J end by 1 base, with 3 bases between. Germline CDR1 MGHRA, CDR2 YSYEKL. The CDR3 reads CASSVSYNSPLHF. The CDR3 nucleotides are TGCGCCAGCAGCGTGTCCTATAATTCACCCCTCCACTTT.

The V call is TRBV10-3, the J call TRBJ1-5; D might be TRBD1 (5 bases). The CDR3 sequence is 14 residues long. The germline gives CDR1 ENHRY, CDR2 SYGVKD. The germline V and J ends were trimmed by 2 bases and 9 bases, with 14 bases remaining between them. The CDR3 reads CAISEGTGRGPQHF. The DNA for the CDR3 is TGTGCCATCAGTGAGGGAACAGGTCGAGGGCCCCAGCATTTT.

The CDR3 coding sequence is TGTGCCAGCAGCTTATCTGTGGGGTGGGGTCAGCCCCAGCATTTT. Its translation: CASSLSVGWGQPQHF. The chain recombines TRBV7-2 with TRBJ1-5; D is ambiguous. The CDR3 is 15 residues long. The V and J ends lost 2 bases and 6 bases respectively, with 14 bases between them. Per the germline V gene, CDR1 is SGHTA and CDR2 is FQGNSA.

The chain carries TRBV7-3 and TRBJ2-1; the D gene is possibly TRBD1 (6 bases). Germline CDR1 and CDR2: SGHTA and FQGTGA. This CDR3 has 13 residues. V gave up 8 bases and J gave up 5 bases, with 13 bases separating them. Here the CDR3 reads CASSRTENNEQFF. The CDR3 DNA follows: TGTGCCAGCTCCCGGACAGAAAACAATGAGCAGTTCTTC. Filled out from reference TRBV7-3 and TRBJ2-1, the complete variable domain reads GAGVSQTPSNKVTEKGKYVELRCDPISGHTALYWYRQSLGQGPEFLIYFQGTGAADDSGLPNDRFFAVRPEGSVSTLKIQRTERGDSAVYLCASSRTENNEQFFGPGTRLTVL.

The V gene is TRBV7-2, the J gene TRBJ2-1, with 11 bases matching TRBD2. V lost 6 bases to trimming and J lost 6 bases; unmatched junction nucleotides: 7. The CDR3 length is 15 residues. From germline, CDR1 is SGHTA and CDR2 FQGNSA. The chain's CDR3 is CASRSSGGVVNEQFF. The DNA of the CDR3 is TGTGCCAGCAGGAGTAGCGGGGGGGTGGTCAATGAGCAGTTCTTC.

This chain links TRBV30 with TRBJ1-1; maybe TRBD1 (5 bases). The ends were cut back, 2 bases at V and 4 bases at J, with 14 bases in the middle. The CDR3 sequence is 14 residues long. The germline V gene encodes CDR1 GTSNPN and CDR2 SVGIG (reference sequence). CDR3 region: CAWSMRGDGTEAFF. In DNA form, the CDR3 reads TGTGCCTGGAGTATGAGGGGTGATGGCACTGAAGCTTTCTTT.

The CDR3 here is CASSLLARGPFYEQYF. The CDR3 nucleotides are TGCGCCAGCAGCTTGCTTGCGAGGGGCCCTTTCTACGAGCAGTACTTC. The chain employs TRBV4-1 and TRBJ2-7; either TRBD1 or TRBD2 may supply D (5 bases each). Trimming shortened V by 5 bases and J by 3 bases, and 20 bases separated the two germline ends. The CDR3 is 16 residues long. In germline, CDR1 is MGHRA, CDR2 YSYEKL.

This rearrangement joins TRBV7-9 to TRBJ2-1; D is ambiguous. CDR3 length: 13 amino acids. The germline gives CDR1 SEHNR, CDR2 FQNEAQ (reference sequence). Trimming removed 0 bases from V and 5 bases from J, with 5 bases in between. The DNA for the CDR3 is TGTGCCAGCAGCTTAGCGGCCGACAATGAGCAGTTCTTC. As protein: CASSLAADNEQFF. Using reference TRBV7-9 and TRBJ2-1 for the parts outside the CDR3, the full variable domain is DTGVSQNPRHKITKRGQNVTFRCDPISEHNRLYWYRQTLGQGPEFLTYFQNEAQLEKSRLLSDRFSAERPKGSFSTLEIQRTEQGDSAMYLCASSLAADNEQFFGPGTRLTVL.

This clone was observed a single time. This chain connects TRBV13 to TRBJ2-1, with D uncertain. V was shortened by 0 bases and J by 6 bases, with 9 bases between the two germline ends. The CDR3 is made up of 14 amino acids. Germline lookup yields CDR1 PRHDT and CDR2 FYEKMQ (reference sequence). In DNA, the CDR3 is TGTGCCAGCAGCTTAGGGAGGTCTTTCAATGAGCAGTTCTTC. Protein product: CASSLGRSFNEQFF. Filled out from reference TRBV13 and TRBJ2-1, the complete variable domain reads AAGVIQSPRHLIKEKRETATLKCYPIPRHDTVYWYQQGPGQDPQFLISFYEKMQSDKGSIPDRFSAQQFSDYHSELNMSSLELGDSALYFCASSLGRSFNEQFFGPGTRLTVL.

The CDR3 is CASSFGTDSGNTIYF. Written as DNA, the CDR3 is TGCGCCAGCAGCTTTGGCACAGACTCTGGAAACACCATATATTTT. The rearrangement links TRBV5-1 to TRBJ1-3; no firm D call. Per germline, CDR1 SGHRS and CDR2 YFSETQ. The CDR3 contains 15 residues. V dropped 2 bases and J dropped 0 bases, with 9 bases sitting between them.

The chain links TRBV9 to TRBJ2-7; 7 nucleotides agree with TRBD1. The junction had 4 bases not matched to a gene; V was cut back by 4 bases and J by 0 bases. The germline V gene encodes CDR1 SGDLS and CDR2 YYNGEE. The CDR3 sequence is 14 residues long. CDR3 protein: CASSKTGNSYEQYF. As DNA, the CDR3 is TGTGCCAGCAGCAAGACAGGGAACTCCTACGAGCAGTACTTC. Full variable domain (missing parts from reference TRBV9 and TRBJ2-7): DSGVTQTPKHLITATGQRVTLRCSPRSGDLSVYWYQQSLDQGLQFLIQYYNGEERAKGNILERFSAQQFPDLHSELNLSSLELGDSALYFCASSKTGNSYEQYFGPGTRLTVT.

The gene calls are TRBV12-3 or TRBV12-4 and TRBJ2-7; 8 nucleotides match TRBD1. Trimming at V came to 5 bases and at J to 5 bases, leaving 5 bases not matched to a gene. The CDR3 extends over 13 amino acids. The CDR3 DNA reads TGTGCCAGCAGTGGTCAGGGGGCTGACGAGCAGTACTTC. Amino acid sequence: CASSGQGADEQYF.

This chain links TRBV6-2 or TRBV6-3 with TRBJ2-2; D uncertain. Trimming removed 0 bases at V and 4 bases at J, with 12 bases between. Germline V lookup: CDR1 MNHEY, CDR2 SVGEGT. This CDR3 is built from 16 residues. The CDR3 DNA reads as TGTGCCAGCAGTTACTCCTGGTCGCAGACCACCGGGGAGCTGTTTTTT. Protein: CASSYSWSQTTGELFF.

This chain uses TRBV3-1 (or the pseudogene TRBV3-2) with TRBJ1-2; D not resolved. The CDR3 sequence is 12 residues long. V lost 3 bases to trimming and J lost 7 bases, with 9 bases between them. Germline values: CDR1 LGHDT, CDR2 YNNKEL (reference sequence). The CDR3 here is CASSQSSVGYTF. The CDR3 DNA is TGTGCCAGCAGCCAGTCTTCGGTTGGCTACACCTTC.

This chain links TRBV20-1 with TRBJ1-5, with D unclear. The V gene lost 3 bases and the J gene lost 4 bases, with 7 bases spanning the gap. Germline CDR1 DFQATT, CDR2 SNEGSKA (reference sequence). The CDR3 length is 12 residues. CDR3 amino acids: CSASVSNQPQHF. CDR3 DNA sequence: TGCAGTGCTAGTGTCAGTAATCAGCCCCAGCATTTT.

This chain uses TRBV4-1 with TRBJ1-3; TRBD1 is a possible D gene (5 bases). The CDR3 is made up of 15 amino acids. With 0 bases removed from V and 3 bases from J, the gap between germline ends came to 9 bases. From germline, CDR1 is MGHRA and CDR2 YSYEKL. The CDR3, as DNA: TGCGCCAGCAGCCAAGAGGACATCCTTGGAAACACCATATATTTT. It is translated as CASSQEDILGNTIYF.

The chain combines TRBV5-1 with TRBJ1-4; D is undetermined. Germline V gives CDR1 SGHRS, CDR2 YFSETQ. Trimming stripped 0 bases from V and 2 bases from J, with 8 bases between. This CDR3 has 15 amino acids. The CDR3 region has the DNA TGCGCCAGCAGCTTGGGGGCGTCCACTAATGAAAAACTGTTTTTT. Translating gives CASSLGASTNEKLFF.

The chain links TRBV12-5 to TRBJ1-3, with 7 bases that match TRBD1. The V gene's germline CDR1 is LGHNT and CDR2 FRNRAP. With V trimmed by 3 bases and J by 0 bases, 11 bases remained unmatched. The CDR3 contains 18 residues. The CDR3 reads CASGLETGEGLSGNTIYF. The CDR3 region has the DNA TGTGCTAGTGGTTTAGAAACAGGGGAAGGACTCTCTGGAAACACCATATATTTT.

The chain uses TRBV6-8 and TRBJ2-7; TRBD2 matches 9 bases. From germline, CDR1 is MNHGY and CDR2 SAAAGT. The CDR3 extends over 16 amino acids. J lost 6 bases, V lost 6 bases, and 15 bases had no gene match. The CDR3 is CASRSSGGQPRREQYF. CDR3 DNA sequence: TGTGCCAGCAGAAGTAGCGGGGGACAGCCAAGGCGCGAGCAGTACTTC.

The J gene is TRBJ2-3, the V gene TRBV29-1; 10 bases are shared with TRBD1. The germline V gene has CDR1 SQVTM and CDR2 ANQGSEA. After removal of 6 bases from V and 2 bases from J, the junction contained 8 bases not matched to a gene. This CDR3 contains 15 residues. CDR3 amino acids: CSVDRDRGPTDTQYF. The CDR3 DNA reads as TGCAGCGTAGATCGGGACAGGGGCCCCACAGATACGCAGTATTTT.

This clone was seen a handful of times. The chain carries TRBV2 and TRBJ1-2; D call uncertain. The CDR3 sequence is 13 residues long. Germline assignment: CDR1 SNHLY and CDR2 FYNNEI. Trimming removed 1 base at V and 5 bases at J, with 8 bases between. CDR3 sequence reads: CASSEGLSYGYTF. In nucleotides, the CDR3 is TGTGCCAGCAGTGAAGGCCTCAGTTATGGCTACACCTTC.

The chain is built from TRBV6-1 and TRBJ1-1, with unresolved D. The CDR3 length is 13 residues. Germline CDR1 and CDR2: MNHNS and SASEGT. V lost 1 base and J 1 base, leaving 4 bases between the germline ends. CDR3 residues: CASSEVKNTEAFF. The DNA for the CDR3 is TGTGCCAGCAGTGAAGTGAAGAACACTGAAGCTTTCTTT.

This chain connects TRBV3-1 (or the pseudogene TRBV3-2) to TRBJ2-3; 7 bases match TRBD1. Germline CDR1 reads LGHDT; CDR2 reads YNNKEL (reference sequence). The CDR3 has 14 amino acids. V was pared by 4 bases and J by 6 bases, with 7 bases of the junction left unmatched. The CDR3 sequence is CASSLHRGPDTQYF. In DNA, the CDR3 is TGTGCCAGCAGCCTTCATAGGGGGCCCGATACGCAGTATTTT.

The chain links TRBV2 to TRBJ1-6; tentative D call: TRBD1 (5 bases). From germline, CDR1 is SNHLY and CDR2 FYNNEI. V lost 4 bases to trimming and J lost 6 bases, with 10 bases between them. There are 14 residues in the CDR3. The CDR3 loop is CASSGSGGNSPLHF. CDR3 coding DNA: TGTGCCAGCAGTGGGTCGGGGGGTAATTCACCCCTCCACTTT.